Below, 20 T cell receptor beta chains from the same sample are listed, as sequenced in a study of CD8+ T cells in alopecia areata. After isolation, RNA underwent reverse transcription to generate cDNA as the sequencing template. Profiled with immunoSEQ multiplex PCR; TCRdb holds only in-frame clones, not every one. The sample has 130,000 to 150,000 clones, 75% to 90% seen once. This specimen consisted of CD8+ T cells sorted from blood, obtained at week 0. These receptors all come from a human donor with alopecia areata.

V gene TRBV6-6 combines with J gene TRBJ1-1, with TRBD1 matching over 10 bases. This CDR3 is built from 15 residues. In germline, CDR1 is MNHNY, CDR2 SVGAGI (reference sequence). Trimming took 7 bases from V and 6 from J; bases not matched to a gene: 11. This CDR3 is CASIKPGQGIAEAFF. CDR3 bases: TGTGCCAGCATTAAACCGGGACAGGGGATTGCTGAAGCTTTCTTT.

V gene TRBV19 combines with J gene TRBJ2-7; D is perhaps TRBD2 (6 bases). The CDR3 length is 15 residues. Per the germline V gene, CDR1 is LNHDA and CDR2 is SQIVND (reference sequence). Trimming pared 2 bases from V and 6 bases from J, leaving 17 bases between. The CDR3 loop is CASSITTSSSGEQYF. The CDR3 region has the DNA TGTGCCAGTAGTATAACGACTAGTAGTTCTGGCGAGCAGTACTTC.

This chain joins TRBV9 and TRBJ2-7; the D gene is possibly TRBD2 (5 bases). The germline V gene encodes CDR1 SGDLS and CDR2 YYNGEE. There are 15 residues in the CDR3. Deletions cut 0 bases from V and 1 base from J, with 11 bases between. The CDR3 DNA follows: TGTGCCAGCAGCGTAGGGGCTAGCAGATCCTACGAGCAGTACTTC. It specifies CASSVGASRSYEQYF.

As DNA, the CDR3 is TGTGCCAGCAGGAGGACGCCGAACACTGAAGCTTTCTTT. Its translation is CASRRTPNTEAFF. The chain recombines TRBV27 with TRBJ1-1, with D unresolved. The V gene lost 6 bases and the J gene lost 1 base, with 9 bases spanning the gap. CDR3 length: 13 residues. Germline V gene sequence: CDR1 MNHEY, CDR2 SMNVEV (reference sequence).

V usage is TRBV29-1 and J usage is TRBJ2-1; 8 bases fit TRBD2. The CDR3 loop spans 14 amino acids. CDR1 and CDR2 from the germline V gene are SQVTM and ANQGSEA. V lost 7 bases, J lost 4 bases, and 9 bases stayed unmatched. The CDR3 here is CSADGGARYNEQFF. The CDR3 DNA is TGCAGCGCTGACGGGGGGGCGCGATACAATGAGCAGTTCTTC.

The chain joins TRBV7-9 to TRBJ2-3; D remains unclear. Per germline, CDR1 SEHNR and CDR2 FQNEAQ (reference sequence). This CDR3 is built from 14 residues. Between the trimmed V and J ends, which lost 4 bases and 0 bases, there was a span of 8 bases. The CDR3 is CASSSSPSTDTQYF. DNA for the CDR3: TGTGCCAGCAGCTCTTCCCCTAGCACAGATACGCAGTATTTT.

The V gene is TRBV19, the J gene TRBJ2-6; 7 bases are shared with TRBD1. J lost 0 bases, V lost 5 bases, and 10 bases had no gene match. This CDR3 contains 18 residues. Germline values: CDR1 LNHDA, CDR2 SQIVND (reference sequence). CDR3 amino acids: CASSPADRTLSGANVLTF. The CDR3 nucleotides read TGTGCCAGTAGTCCAGCGGACAGGACCCTCTCTGGGGCCAACGTCCTGACTTTC.

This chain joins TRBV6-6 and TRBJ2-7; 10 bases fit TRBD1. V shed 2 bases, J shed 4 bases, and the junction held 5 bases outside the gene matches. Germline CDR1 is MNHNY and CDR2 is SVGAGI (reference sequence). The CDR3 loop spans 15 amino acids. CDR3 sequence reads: CASSYRDRGAYEQYF. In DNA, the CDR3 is TGTGCCAGCAGTTACAGGGACAGGGGCGCATACGAGCAGTACTTC.

CDR3 region: CASSPWGSGELFF. CDR3 DNA sequence: TGTGCCAGCAGCCCGTGGGGATCCGGGGAGCTGTTTTTT. This chain links TRBV7-2 with TRBJ2-2, with unresolved D. Deletions cut 5 bases from V and 6 bases from J, with 10 bases between. CDR3 length: 13 amino acids. Germline V gene data show CDR1 as SGHTA and CDR2 as FQGNSA.

CDR3 nucleotides: TGTGCCAGCAGCCCAGTTGATACTAGCCCAAACACAGATACGCAGTATTTT. This translates into CASSPVDTSPNTDTQYF. The chain employs TRBV5-4 and TRBJ2-3; D might be TRBD2 (6 bases). V dropped 4 bases and J dropped 2 bases, with 20 bases sitting between them. This CDR3 spans 17 amino acids. Germline V gene lookup returns CDR1 SGHNT and CDR2 YYREEE (reference sequence).

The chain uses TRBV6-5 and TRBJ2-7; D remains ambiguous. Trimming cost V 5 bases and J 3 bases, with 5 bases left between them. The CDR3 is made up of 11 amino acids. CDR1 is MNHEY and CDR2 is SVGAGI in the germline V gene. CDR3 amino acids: CASSGRYEQYF. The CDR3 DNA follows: TGTGCCAGCAGTGGACGCTACGAGCAGTACTTC.

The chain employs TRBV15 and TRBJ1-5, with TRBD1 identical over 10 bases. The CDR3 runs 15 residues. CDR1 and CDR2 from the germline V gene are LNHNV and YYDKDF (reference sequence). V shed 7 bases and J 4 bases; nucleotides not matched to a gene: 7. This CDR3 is CATTADRGPNQPQHF. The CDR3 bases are TGTGCCACCACCGCCGACAGGGGGCCTAATCAGCCCCAGCATTTT.

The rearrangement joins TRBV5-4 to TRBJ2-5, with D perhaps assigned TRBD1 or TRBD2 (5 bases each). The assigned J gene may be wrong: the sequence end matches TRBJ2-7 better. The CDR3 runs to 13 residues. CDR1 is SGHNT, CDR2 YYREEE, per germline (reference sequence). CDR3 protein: CASSWDLDYEQYF. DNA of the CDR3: TGTGCCAGCAGCTGGGACCTCGACTACGAGCAGTACTTC.

The CDR3 DNA is TGTGCCAGCTCACCACTAGCGGGTGGCTTCCGGGAGACCCAGTACTTC. Amino acid sequence: CASSPLAGGFRETQYF. The J gene is TRBJ2-5, the V gene TRBV18; 7 bases agree with TRBD2. The CDR3 is 16 amino acids. V lost 1 base, J lost 5 bases, and 10 bases stayed unmatched. Germline CDR1 is KGHSH and CDR2 is LQKENI. Full variable domain (missing parts from reference TRBV18 and TRBJ2-5): NAGVMQNPRHLVRRRGQEARLRCSPMKGHSHVYWYRQLPEEGLKFMVYLQKENIIDESGMPKERFSAEFPKEGPSILRIQQVVRGDSAAYFCASSPLAGGFRETQYFGPGTRLLVL.

The CDR3 sequence is CASSLDVREQYF. In DNA form, the CDR3 reads TGTGCCAGCAGCTTGGACGTGAGGGAGCAGTACTTC. The V and J genes are TRBV5-6 and TRBJ2-7, with D unclear. Trimming took 0 bases from V and 7 from J, leaving 8 bases between them. The CDR3 loop spans 12 amino acids. Germline V CDR1 and CDR2: SGHDT, YYEEEE.

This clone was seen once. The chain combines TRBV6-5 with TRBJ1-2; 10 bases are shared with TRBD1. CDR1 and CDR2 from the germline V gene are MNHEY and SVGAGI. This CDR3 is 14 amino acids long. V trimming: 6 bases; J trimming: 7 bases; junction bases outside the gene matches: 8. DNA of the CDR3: TGTGCCAGCAGCCCCGGGACAGGGGCCGGTGGCTACACCTTC. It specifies CASSPGTGAGGYTF.

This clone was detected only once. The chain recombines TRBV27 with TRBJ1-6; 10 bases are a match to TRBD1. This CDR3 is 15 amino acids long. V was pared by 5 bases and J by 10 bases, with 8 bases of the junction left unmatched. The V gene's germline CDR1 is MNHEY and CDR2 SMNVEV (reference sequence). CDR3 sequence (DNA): TGTGCCAGCAGTAGCCCCGGGACAGGGGTCTCACCCCTCCACTTT. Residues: CASSSPGTGVSPLHF.

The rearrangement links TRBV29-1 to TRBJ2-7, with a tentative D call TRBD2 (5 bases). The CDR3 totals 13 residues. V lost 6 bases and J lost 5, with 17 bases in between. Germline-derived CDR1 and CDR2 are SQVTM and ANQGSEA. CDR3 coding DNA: TGCAGCGTGTATTCGGTAGCGCGCGACGAGCAGTACTTC. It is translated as CSVYSVARDEQYF.

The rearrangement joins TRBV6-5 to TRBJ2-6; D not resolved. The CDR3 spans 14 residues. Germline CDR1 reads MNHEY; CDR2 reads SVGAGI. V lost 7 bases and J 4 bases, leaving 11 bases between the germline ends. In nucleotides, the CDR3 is TGTGCCAGCAACCCCCAGCCCGGGGCCAACGTCCTGACTTTC. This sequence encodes CASNPQPGANVLTF.

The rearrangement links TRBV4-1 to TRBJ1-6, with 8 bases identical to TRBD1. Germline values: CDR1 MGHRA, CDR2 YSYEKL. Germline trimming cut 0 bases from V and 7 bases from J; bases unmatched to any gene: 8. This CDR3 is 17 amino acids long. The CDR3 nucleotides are TGCGCCAGCAGCCAAGAATCAGGACAGGGATGGAATTCACCCCTCCACTTT. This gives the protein CASSQESGQGWNSPLHF.